This T cell receptor beta chain is from a study of blood T cell repertoires in COVID-19. Study as a whole: The United States, Italy and Spain were the sources of the acute and convalescent COVID-19 samples.

TCRdb's copy holds only in-frame clones and misses some; the assay was immunoSEQ multiplex PCR. This table has 200,000 to 300,000 clones, over 70% appearing once. Germline trimming cut 0 bases from V and 1 base from J; bases unmatched to any gene: 10. This CDR3 has 18 amino acids. CDR1 is SGHNT and CDR2 is YYREEE in the germline V gene (reference sequence). The material sequenced was peripheral blood. The chain links TRBV5-4 to TRBJ2-5; 9 bases match TRBD2. The sequence was collected from a woman in her forties who had recovered from COVID-19. The CDR3 DNA is TGTGCCAGCAGCTTGGGTGCGGGGGGGCCAATTTCCCAAGAGACCCAGTACTTC. Amino acids: CASSLGAGGPISQETQYF.